Below are 25 T cell receptor beta chains sequenced from a single sample in a study of response to subunit inactivated influenza vaccine. TCRdb itself ran the RT-PCR reads through MiXCR, one entry per CDR3 protein. The sample has 650,000 to 800,000 distinct CDR3 sequences; 14% are singletons. The sample in question was PBMCs from blood, obtained 14 to 15 days before vaccination. These receptors were obtained from a man between 45 and 60 years old who received an inactivated influenza vaccine.

This clonotype has a handful of counts. The rearrangement joins TRBV9 to TRBJ2-7, with 7 bases identical to TRBD2. The ends lost 4 bases at V and 0 bases at J; junction bases unmatched: 10. This CDR3 is 16 amino acids long. The germline CDR1 and CDR2 sequences are SGDLS and YYNGEE. CDR3 sequence: CASSRTPGTISYEQYF. For the CDR3, the DNA is TGTGCCAGCAGCCGCACTCCGGGGACTATCTCCTACGAGCAGTACTTC.

V usage is TRBV7-9 and J usage is TRBJ2-2, with D perhaps assigned TRBD1 or TRBD2 (5 bases each). Deletions cut 2 bases from V and 6 bases from J, with 13 bases between. CDR1 and CDR2 (germline): SEHNR, FQNEAQ (reference sequence). This CDR3 is 15 amino acids long. CDR3 amino acids: CASSLRQGDSGELFF. In DNA form, the CDR3 reads TGTGCCAGCAGCTTAAGGCAGGGAGATTCCGGGGAGCTGTTTTTT.

This clonotype was counted a few times. CDR3 DNA: TGTGCCAGCAGCCGCCGGACAGGGCGGGCAGATACGCAGTATTTT. This sequence encodes CASSRRTGRADTQYF. The gene calls are TRBV3-1 and TRBJ2-3, with TRBD1 identical over 8 bases. Germline CDR1 LGHDT, CDR2 YNNKEL (reference sequence). The J segment lost 4 bases and the V segment lost 4 bases, leaving 7 bases of the junction unmatched. This CDR3 spans 15 amino acids.

V and J are TRBV12-3 or TRBV12-4 and TRBJ2-1, with 9 bases that match TRBD2. The CDR3 is 16 amino acids. V was pared by 1 base and J by 7 bases, with 8 bases of the junction left unmatched. The CDR3 protein is CASSLGVAGDSNEQFF. CDR3 coding DNA: TGTGCCAGCAGTTTAGGGGTAGCGGGGGACTCGAATGAGCAGTTCTTC.

The chain uses TRBV5-5 and TRBJ2-5, with no clear D. The CDR3 consists of 14 residues. V was pared by 7 bases and J by 5 bases, with 18 bases between. CDR1 SGHKS and CDR2 YYEKEE come from the germline V gene (reference sequence). The CDR3, as DNA: TGTGCCAGCGGACCGCAACCGTCTCTGGAGACCCAGTACTTC. Translating it yields CASGPQPSLETQYF.

The V gene is TRBV9, the J gene TRBJ2-1; 10 bases fit TRBD2. CDR1 and CDR2 from the germline V gene are SGDLS and YYNGEE. With V trimmed by 0 bases and J by 7 bases, 4 bases remained unmatched. The CDR3 loop spans 15 amino acids. The CDR3 here is CASSVATSGANEQFF. CDR3 DNA sequence: TGTGCCAGCAGCGTAGCAACTAGCGGGGCGAATGAGCAGTTCTTC.

This clonotype has just a few counts. The chain carries TRBV28 and TRBJ2-7; D is tentatively TRBD1 or TRBD2 (5 bases each). The CDR3 runs to 14 residues. Looked up from germline, CDR1 is MDHEN and CDR2 is SYDVKM. Trimming took off 11 bases at V and 6 bases at J, with 23 bases between the two ends. CDR3 coding DNA: TGTGCCCCCTCAATTGGGGCGGTAGCGCTCGAGCAGTACTTC. It is translated as CAPSIGAVALEQYF.

This clonotype has more than one count but fewer than ten. The gene calls are TRBV12-3 or TRBV12-4 and TRBJ2-1, with D maybe TRBD1 (5 bases). Trimming stripped 4 bases from V and 7 bases from J, with 11 bases between. This CDR3 is built from 13 residues. DNA for the CDR3: TGTGCCAGCAGTTCCTTCAGGGTAAATGAGCAGTTCTTC. Translated: CASSSFRVNEQFF.

This clonotype occurred many times. The chain has TRBV29-1 and TRBJ2-7; D may be TRBD1 or TRBD2 (5 bases each). This CDR3 has 12 amino acids. Per the germline V gene, CDR1 is SQVTM and CDR2 is ANQGSEA. Trimming pared 6 bases from V and 3 bases from J, leaving 12 bases between. As DNA, the CDR3 is TGCAGCGTACATGATGGGGGCTACGAGCAGTACTTC. Its protein product is CSVHDGGYEQYF.

This rearrangement joins TRBV20-1 to TRBJ2-1; no reliable D call. The V gene lost 1 base and the J gene lost 5 bases, with 12 bases spanning the gap. CDR1 is DFQATT, CDR2 SNEGSKA, per germline (reference sequence). This CDR3 region has 14 residues. The CDR3 region is CSARGSDQNNEQFF. The CDR3, as DNA: TGCAGTGCTAGAGGTTCGGACCAAAACAATGAGCAGTTCTTC.

The CDR3 nucleotides read TGCGCCAGCAGTCAATGCAGGGACAGGGGTGTGGAGACCCAGTACTTC. It yields the protein CASSQCRDRGVETQYF. This chain links TRBV23-1 with TRBJ2-5; 10 bases map to TRBD1. TRBV23-1 has ORF status, its function being uncertain. There are 16 residues in the CDR3. The V segment lost 1 base and the J segment 5 bases; nucleotides outside the gene matches: 7.

This clonotype was found a few times. The V and J genes are TRBV20-1 and TRBJ2-4; 12 nucleotides line up with TRBD2. The CDR3 runs 20 residues. Germline lookup yields CDR1 DFQATT and CDR2 SNEGSKA (reference sequence). The junction had 18 bases not matched to a gene; V was cut back by 3 bases and J by 3 bases. CDR3 in amino acids: CSASRLAGGPEGLDKNIQYF. CDR3 in DNA: TGCAGTGCTAGTCGGCTAGCGGGAGGGCCTGAGGGCTTAGACAAAAACATTCAGTACTTC.

The V and J genes are TRBV29-1 and TRBJ1-2; D is uncertain. The CDR3 extends over 18 amino acids. V lost 6 bases and J 8 bases, leaving 34 bases between the germline ends. Per germline, CDR1 SQVTM and CDR2 ANQGSEA. CDR3 nucleotide sequence: TGCAGCGTGGAGCTGAACCGGGGTCCACTTGGCTGGGTGAAGGGCTACACCTTC. Its translation: CSVELNRGPLGWVKGYTF.

This clonotype has only a few counts. The genes are TRBV27 and TRBJ2-1, with TRBD1 identical over 9 bases. The J segment lost 6 bases and the V segment lost 5 bases, leaving 8 bases of the junction unmatched. Germline V gene sequence: CDR1 MNHEY, CDR2 SMNVEV (reference sequence). CDR3 length equals 15 residues. The CDR3 DNA follows: TGTGCCAGCAGTAAAGGGACAGGGCCTTCCAATGAGCAGTTCTTC. The encoded protein is CASSKGTGPSNEQFF.

J is TRBJ2-3 and V is TRBV30, with D unresolved. Germline CDR1 and CDR2: GTSNPN and SVGIG (reference sequence). CDR3 size: 13 residues. The CDR3 spells CAARVPYTDTQYF. The CDR3 bases are TGTGCGGCTAGGGTACCCTACACAGATACGCAGTATTTT.

This clonotype was observed a few times. The V and J genes are TRBV12-3 or TRBV12-4 and TRBJ2-3, with 13 positions matching TRBD2. V lost 4 bases, J lost 6 bases, and 7 bases stayed unmatched. This CDR3 region has 16 residues. CDR3 protein: CASSSHRLAGGDTQYF. Written as DNA, the CDR3 is TGTGCCAGCAGTTCCCACCGACTAGCGGGGGGTGATACGCAGTATTTT.

This chain connects TRBV29-1 to TRBJ2-1; no clear D. The CDR3 is made up of 11 amino acids. The V gene's germline CDR1 is SQVTM and CDR2 ANQGSEA. Deletions cut 0 bases from V and 9 bases from J, with 6 bases between. CDR3 nucleotides: TGCAGCGTTGAAGATCTTGGTGAGCAGTTCTTC. It yields the protein CSVEDLGEQFF.

The chain couples TRBV18 to TRBJ2-1; 10 bases align to TRBD2. J was trimmed by 3 bases and V by 1 base; bases with no gene match: 6. The CDR3 contains 17 residues. Germline V lookup: CDR1 KGHSH, CDR2 LQKENI. Here the CDR3 reads CASSPQPGLAFYNEQFF. CDR3 nucleotides: TGTGCCAGCTCACCACAACCGGGACTAGCGTTCTACAATGAGCAGTTCTTC.

The chain couples TRBV24-1 to TRBJ2-3, with 8 bases aligning to TRBD1. CDR3 length: 18 amino acids. V gave up 1 base and J gave up 3 bases; unmatched junction bases: 11. Per germline, CDR1 KGHDR and CDR2 SFDVKD. The CDR3 protein is CATSDFSPGQAITDTQYF. CDR3 sequence (DNA): TGTGCCACCAGTGATTTTTCACCGGGACAGGCGATAACAGATACGCAGTATTTT.

This clonotype was found a few times. This sequence joins TRBV6-5 and TRBJ2-7; D possibly corresponds to TRBD2 (6 bases). The CDR3 runs 16 residues. Germline-derived CDR1 and CDR2 are MNHEY and SVGAGI. The ends were cut back, 0 bases at V and 3 bases at J, with 15 bases in the middle. The CDR3, as DNA: TGTGCCAGCAGTTACTCGATCCAGGGACTGAACTACGAGCAGTACTTC. Amino acids: CASSYSIQGLNYEQYF.

The chain couples TRBV29-1 to TRBJ1-2; 9 nucleotides align to TRBD1. With V trimmed by 3 bases and J by 4 bases, 6 bases remained unmatched. CDR3 length: 14 amino acids. Germline V gives CDR1 SQVTM, CDR2 ANQGSEA. The CDR3 nucleotides are TGCAGCGTTGACCTGGGGACAGGGCTCTATGGCTACACCTTC. It translates to CSVDLGTGLYGYTF.

V and J are TRBV6-2 or TRBV6-3 and TRBJ2-5; tentative D call: TRBD2 (5 bases). Trimming stripped 7 bases from V and 3 bases from J, with 18 bases between. The CDR3 length is 15 residues. Germline CDR1 reads MNHEY; CDR2 reads SVGEGT. CDR3 region: CASTYGVQAKETQYF. The CDR3 region has the DNA TGTGCCAGCACCTACGGGGTTCAGGCCAAAGAGACCCAGTACTTC.

This clonotype was detected many times. The chain recombines TRBV10-3 with TRBJ2-5; 8 bases align to TRBD1. CDR3 length equals 14 residues. V shed 4 bases and J 0 bases; nucleotides not matched to a gene: 1. Germline CDR1 is ENHRY and CDR2 is SYGVKD. CDR3 in amino acids: CAISGTGYQETQYF. In DNA, the CDR3 is TGTGCCATCAGTGGGACAGGGTACCAAGAGACCCAGTACTTC.

This clonotype was recorded a few times. V gene TRBV4-3 combines with J gene TRBJ1-2, with D possibly being TRBD1 (6 bases). The length of the CDR3 is 15 residues. Trimming pared 0 bases from V and 4 bases from J, leaving 12 bases between. Germline V gene sequence: CDR1 LGHNA, CDR2 YSLEER. The CDR3 nucleotides read TGCGCCAGCAGCCAAGATCTCGCAGGGGTCTATGGCTACACCTTC. It is translated as CASSQDLAGVYGYTF.

In its sample, this clonotype was seen a few times. The rearrangement uses TRBV6-2 or TRBV6-3 and TRBJ2-6, with 9 bases identical to TRBD1. The CDR3 is 18 residues long. V trimming: 6 bases; J trimming: 1 base; junction bases outside the gene matches: 10. Germline V gene data show CDR1 as MNHEY and CDR2 as SVGEGT. CDR3 residues: CASRKPGQGGSGANVLTF. The CDR3 DNA follows: TGTGCCAGCAGGAAACCGGGACAGGGAGGATCTGGGGCCAACGTCCTGACTTTC.